One TCR beta chain is described in this entry. This sample was included in a study of control samples from healthy donors and cancer patients. Using immunoSEQ multiplex PCR, the repertoire was profiled, and TCRdb retains in-frame clones only, with some absent. The table includes some 100,000 clones, roughly 90% detected once. This CDR3 contains 14 residues. Trimming shortened V by 7 bases and J by 9 bases, and 19 bases separated the two germline ends. Germline CDR1 MDHEN, CDR2 SYDVKM. J is TRBJ1-5 and V is TRBV28; D gene ambiguous. The TCR was taken from a man aged 25 to 45 in good health. Sequencing input: blood. The CDR3 loop is CASTAVIGRGPQHF. In DNA, the CDR3 is TGTGCCAGCACCGCTGTTATAGGGCGCGGGCCCCAGCATTTT.